The 9 T cell receptor beta chains presented below share a single source sample, sequenced in a study of Ad26.COV2.S vaccination and SARS-CoV-2 variants. The table came from immunoSEQ multiplex PCR; TCRdb's copy has only in-frame clones and leaves some out. The sample has some 350,000 clones; around 90% are singletons. Treatment meaning: about 20 received Ad26.COV2.S at low or high dose, single or two shots; about 5 received placebo; per-sample allocation not given. The samples date from day 63 after the first vaccine or placebo injection. The sample was peripheral blood, taken in a trial of Ad26.COV2.S vaccine versus placebo. These receptors all stem from a person between 18 and 65 years old who received the Ad26.COV2.S COVID-19 vaccine or a placebo.

The chain couples TRBV10-1 to TRBJ2-1; 8 nucleotides align to TRBD2. V shed 6 bases, J shed 2 bases, and the junction held 6 bases outside the gene matches. The germline V gene encodes CDR1 WNHNN and CDR2 SYGVQD (reference sequence). The CDR3 totals 15 residues. The CDR3 is CASRLRTSTYNEQFF. For the CDR3, the DNA is TGCGCCAGCAGGTTGAGGACTAGCACCTACAATGAGCAGTTCTTC.

This clone occurred once. The chain has TRBV10-1 and TRBJ1-1; D is perhaps TRBD1 (6 bases). This CDR3 has 13 residues. CDR1 is WNHNN and CDR2 is SYGVQD in the germline V gene (reference sequence). V shed 6 bases and J shed 11 bases, with 19 bases lying between them. CDR3 in DNA: TGCGCCAGCAGCCGGGCCCGGGGGCTAGGGGCTTTCTTT. Translated: CASSRARGLGAFF.

V gene TRBV23-1 combines with J gene TRBJ1-5; tentative D call: TRBD1 (5 bases). TRBV23-1 carries the ORF label, with uncertain function. CDR3 length: 14 amino acids. V lost 10 bases and J 4 bases, leaving 17 bases between the germline ends. CDR3 in DNA: TGCGCCATTGTAGTGGGGTGGGGGAATCAGCCCCAGCATTTT. It specifies CAIVVGWGNQPQHF.

The chain recombines TRBV27 with TRBJ2-7, with TRBD2 as a possible D gene (5 bases). Germline values: CDR1 MNHEY, CDR2 SMNVEV (reference sequence). This CDR3 has 14 residues. V was pared by 3 bases and J by 2 bases, with 11 bases between. DNA of the CDR3: TGTGCCAGCAGTTTCGGACTTCCAGCCTACGAGCAGTACTTC. Residues: CASSFGLPAYEQYF.

The chain combines TRBV5-1 with TRBJ2-4, with 8 bases aligning to TRBD2. The germline V gene encodes CDR1 SGHRS and CDR2 YFSETQ. With 3 bases clipped from V and 5 bases from J, the junction kept 4 bases outside the gene matches. There are 14 residues in the CDR3. The CDR3 coding sequence is TGCGCCAGCAGCTGGTCGGGAGGGGAAAACATTCAGTACTTC. This codes for CASSWSGGENIQYF.

The chain couples TRBV6-5 to TRBJ1-1, with no clear D. Deletions cut 0 bases from V and 0 bases from J, with 11 bases between. Germline lookup yields CDR1 MNHEY and CDR2 SVGAGI. The CDR3 covers 16 residues. This CDR3 reads CASSYSGGRMNTEAFF. The CDR3 DNA is TGTGCCAGCAGTTACTCCGGAGGGCGAATGAACACTGAAGCTTTCTTT.

The gene calls are TRBV14 and TRBJ2-3; a weak D match, TRBD2 (6 bases). In germline, CDR1 is SGHDN, CDR2 FVKESK. This CDR3 is 17 amino acids long. Trimming cost V 4 bases and J 1 base, with 18 bases left between them. CDR3 region: CASSLGGGSPRTDTQYF. The CDR3 region has the DNA TGTGCCAGCAGCCTGGGGGGTGGCTCTCCACGCACAGATACGCAGTATTTT.

This chain joins TRBV7-2 and TRBJ1-2, with 10 bases aligning to TRBD1. The CDR3 runs 15 residues. CDR1 and CDR2 from the germline V gene are SGHTA and FQGNSA. The V gene end was trimmed by 5 bases and the J gene end by 7 bases; junction bases not matched to a gene: 10. CDR3 amino acids: CASSAGTGVRFGYTF. CDR3 DNA: TGTGCCAGCAGCGCGGGGACAGGGGTTCGCTTTGGCTACACCTTC.

The chain uses TRBV6-5 and TRBJ2-2; D is unclear. Per the germline V gene, CDR1 is MNHEY and CDR2 is SVGAGI. With 0 bases removed from V and 0 bases from J, the gap between germline ends came to 5 bases. The CDR3 totals 15 residues. CDR3 nucleotide sequence: TGTGCCAGCAGTTACTCGACCACGAACACCGGGGAGCTGTTTTTT. As protein: CASSYSTTNTGELFF.